What follows describes a single T cell receptor beta chain. Its antigen is unidentified. This entry belongs to a study of Ad26.COV2.S vaccination and SARS-CoV-2 variants. Study-level background: Enrolled in COV1001, the donor was in the Ad26.COV2.S trial arm, which received the vaccine. Each vaccinee took Ad26.COV2.S intramuscularly, once or twice 56 days apart. Study results and limitations: Substantial breadth was reported for post-vaccination spike-specific CD8+ and CD4+ T cells.

Deletions cut 5 bases from V and 1 base from J, with 24 bases between. The CDR3 covers 18 residues. Germline V lookup: CDR1 MNHEY, CDR2 SVGEGT. The treatment was: around 19 received Ad26.COV2.S at low or high dose, single or two shots; five or six received placebo; per-sample allocation not given. On day 63 after the first injection, vaccine and placebo recipients gave samples. The data were produced by immunoSEQ multiplex PCR, yet TCRdb's version contains in-frame clones alone and is incomplete. The table shows around 450,000 clones, with roughly 90% occurring only once. The chain is built from TRBV6-2 or TRBV6-3 and TRBJ2-7, with D perhaps assigned TRBD1 or TRBD2 (5 bases each). This clonotype originated in a person aged 18-60 years who received the Ad26.COV2.S COVID-19 vaccine or a placebo. This specimen was peripheral blood, taken in a trial of Ad26.COV2.S vaccine versus placebo. The CDR3 sequence: CASSGPGRSSRFSYEQYF. The CDR3 DNA reads as TGTGCCAGCAGTGGGCCGGGACGGAGTTCTAGATTTTCCTACGAGCAGTACTTC.